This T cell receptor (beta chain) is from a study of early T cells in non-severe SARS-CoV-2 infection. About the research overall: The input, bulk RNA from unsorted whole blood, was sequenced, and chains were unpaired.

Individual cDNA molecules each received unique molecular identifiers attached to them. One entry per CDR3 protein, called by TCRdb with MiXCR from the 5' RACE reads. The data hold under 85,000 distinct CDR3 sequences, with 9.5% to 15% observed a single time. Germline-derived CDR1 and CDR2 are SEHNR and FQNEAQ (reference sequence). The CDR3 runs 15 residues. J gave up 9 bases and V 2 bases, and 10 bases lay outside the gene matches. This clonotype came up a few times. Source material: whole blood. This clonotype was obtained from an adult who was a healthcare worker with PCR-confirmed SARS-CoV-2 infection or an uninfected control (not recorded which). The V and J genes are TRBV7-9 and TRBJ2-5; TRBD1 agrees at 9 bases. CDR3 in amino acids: CASSLSQAQGASQYF. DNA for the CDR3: TGTGCCAGCAGCTTAAGTCAAGCACAGGGGGCCTCCCAGTACTTC.